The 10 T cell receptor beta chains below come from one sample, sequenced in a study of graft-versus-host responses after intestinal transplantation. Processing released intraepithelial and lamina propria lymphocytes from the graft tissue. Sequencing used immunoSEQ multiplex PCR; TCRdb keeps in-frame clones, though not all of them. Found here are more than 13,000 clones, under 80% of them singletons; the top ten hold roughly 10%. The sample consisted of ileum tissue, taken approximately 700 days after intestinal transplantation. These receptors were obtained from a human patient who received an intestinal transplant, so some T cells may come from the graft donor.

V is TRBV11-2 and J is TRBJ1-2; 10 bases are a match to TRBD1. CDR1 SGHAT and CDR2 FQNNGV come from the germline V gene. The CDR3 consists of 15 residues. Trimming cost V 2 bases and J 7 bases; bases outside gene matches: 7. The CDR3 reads CASSLRDRGSGGYTF. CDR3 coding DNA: TGTGCCAGCAGCTTAAGGGACAGGGGATCGGGTGGCTACACCTTC.

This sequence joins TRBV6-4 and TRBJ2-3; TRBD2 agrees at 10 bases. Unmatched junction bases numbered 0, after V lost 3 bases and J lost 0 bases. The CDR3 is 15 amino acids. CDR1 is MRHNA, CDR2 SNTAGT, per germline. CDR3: CASSEAGGSTDTQYF. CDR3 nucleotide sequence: TGTGCCAGCAGTGAAGCGGGGGGGAGCACAGATACGCAGTATTTT.

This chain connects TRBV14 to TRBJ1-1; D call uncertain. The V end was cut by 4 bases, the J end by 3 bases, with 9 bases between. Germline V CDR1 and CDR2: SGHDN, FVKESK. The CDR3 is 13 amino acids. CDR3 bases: TGTGCCAGCAGCCTCATTCGGGACACTGAAGCTTTCTTT. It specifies CASSLIRDTEAFF.

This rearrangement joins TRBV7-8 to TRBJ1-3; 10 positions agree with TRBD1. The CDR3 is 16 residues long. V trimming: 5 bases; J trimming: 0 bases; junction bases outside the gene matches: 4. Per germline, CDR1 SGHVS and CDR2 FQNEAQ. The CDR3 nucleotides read TGTGCCAGCAGCGCCCGGGACAGGGGCTCTGGAAACACCATATATTTT. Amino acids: CASSARDRGSGNTIYF.

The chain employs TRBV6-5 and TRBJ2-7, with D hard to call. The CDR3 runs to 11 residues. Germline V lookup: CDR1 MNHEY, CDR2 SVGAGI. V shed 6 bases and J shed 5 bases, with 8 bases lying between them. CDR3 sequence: CASSSSNEQYF. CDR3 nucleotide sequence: TGTGCCAGCAGCTCTAGTAACGAGCAGTACTTC.

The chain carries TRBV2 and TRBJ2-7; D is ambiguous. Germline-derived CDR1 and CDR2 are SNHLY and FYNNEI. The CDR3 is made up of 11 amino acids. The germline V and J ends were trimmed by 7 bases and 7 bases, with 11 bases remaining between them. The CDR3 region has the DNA TGTGCCAGCACCCTAAACGGGGAGCAGTACTTC. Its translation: CASTLNGEQYF.

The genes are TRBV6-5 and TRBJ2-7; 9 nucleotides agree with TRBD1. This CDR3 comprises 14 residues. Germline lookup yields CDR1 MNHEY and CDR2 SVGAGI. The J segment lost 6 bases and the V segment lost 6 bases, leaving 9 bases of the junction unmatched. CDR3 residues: CASRPGTGTGEQYF. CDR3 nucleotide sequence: TGTGCCAGCAGACCCGGGACAGGGACGGGCGAGCAGTACTTC.

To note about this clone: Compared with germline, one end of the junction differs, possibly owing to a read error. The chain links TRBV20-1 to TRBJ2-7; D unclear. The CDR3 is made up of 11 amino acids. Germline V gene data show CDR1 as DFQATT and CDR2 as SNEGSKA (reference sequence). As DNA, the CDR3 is TGCAGCGCTATACCGTACGGCGAGCAGTACTTC. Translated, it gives CSAIPYGEQYF.

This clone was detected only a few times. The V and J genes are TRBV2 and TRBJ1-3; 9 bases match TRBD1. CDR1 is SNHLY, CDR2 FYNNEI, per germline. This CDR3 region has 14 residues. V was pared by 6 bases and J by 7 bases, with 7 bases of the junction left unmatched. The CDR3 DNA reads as TGTGCCAGCAGCGGACAGGGGAGTGGGAACACCATATATTTT. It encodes CASSGQGSGNTIYF.

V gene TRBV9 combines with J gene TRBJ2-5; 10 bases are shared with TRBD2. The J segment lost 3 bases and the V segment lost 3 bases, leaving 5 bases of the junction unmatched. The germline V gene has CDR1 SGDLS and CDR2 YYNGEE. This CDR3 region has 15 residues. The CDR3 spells CASSAAGGPEETQYF. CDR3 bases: TGTGCCAGCAGCGCAGCGGGGGGGCCTGAAGAGACCCAGTACTTC.